This passage covers 3 T cell receptor beta chains from one sample sequenced in a study of T-cell memory formation after mild COVID-19. TCRdb ran MiXCR on the 5' RACE reads and lists one entry per CDR3 protein. The sample yields roughly 380,000 distinct CDR3 sequences, around 27% seen once. Sequencing was done on a sample of PBMCs or a T cell subset sorted from them (not recorded which). The origin of the receptors is an adult woman who had mild COVID-19 (a few samples of this study predate the infection). Cell type and time point are not known.

The gene calls are TRBV11-3 and TRBJ2-5; possibly TRBD1 or TRBD2 for D (5 bases each). Trimming took 7 bases from V and 5 from J, leaving 14 bases between them. CDR3 length: 13 residues. Germline CDR1 and CDR2: SGHNT and YENEEA. The CDR3 coding sequence is TGTGCCAGCATGCCTGGGGGTACGGAGACCCAGTACTTC. Encoded protein: CASMPGGTETQYF.

A few counts support this clonotype. The chain joins TRBV7-9 to TRBJ2-7; TRBD2 aligns across 12 bases. CDR1 is SEHNR, CDR2 FQNEAQ, per germline (reference sequence). This CDR3 is 15 amino acids long. V was clipped by 3 bases and J by 3 bases; unmatched bases: 3. The CDR3 loop reads CASSFLAGGDYEQYF. In DNA form, the CDR3 reads TGTGCCAGCAGCTTTCTAGCGGGAGGGGACTACGAGCAGTACTTC.

The V call is TRBV5-1, the J call TRBJ1-3; perhaps TRBD1 as D (5 bases). CDR1 and CDR2 from the germline V gene are SGHRS and YFSETQ. The V end was cut by 1 base, the J end by 8 bases, with 10 bases between. The CDR3 spans 13 residues. The CDR3 region is CASSLSREHTIYF. CDR3 nucleotides: TGCGCCAGCAGCTTGAGCAGGGAGCACACCATATATTTT.